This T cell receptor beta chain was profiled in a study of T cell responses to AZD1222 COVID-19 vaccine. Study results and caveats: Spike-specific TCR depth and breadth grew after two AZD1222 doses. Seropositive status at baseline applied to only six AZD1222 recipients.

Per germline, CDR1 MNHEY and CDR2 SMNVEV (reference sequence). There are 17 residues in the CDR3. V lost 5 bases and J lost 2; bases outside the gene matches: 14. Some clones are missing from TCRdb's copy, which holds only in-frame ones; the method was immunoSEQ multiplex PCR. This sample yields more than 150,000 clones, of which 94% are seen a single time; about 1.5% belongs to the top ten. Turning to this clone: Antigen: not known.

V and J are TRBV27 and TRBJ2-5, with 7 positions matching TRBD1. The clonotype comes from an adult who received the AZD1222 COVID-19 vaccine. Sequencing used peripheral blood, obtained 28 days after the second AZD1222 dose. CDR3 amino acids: CASSPYRLRDSQETQYF. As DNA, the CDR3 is TGTGCCAGCAGTCCATATCGACTACGGGACAGTCAAGAGACCCAGTACTTC.